This T cell receptor beta chain comes out of a study of T cell responses to AZD1222 COVID-19 vaccine. TCRdb's table, derived via immunoSEQ multiplex PCR, lists solely in-frame clones and lacks some. The sample lists 75,000 to 90,000 clones, 70% to 90% seen once, with 12% in the top ten. With respect to this clone: Its antigen is unknown.

The study, taken as a whole, reports: In a largely white British group with more females than males, clonal diversity was possibly underestimated.

This CDR3 has 16 amino acids. The V gene's germline CDR1 is KGHSH and CDR2 LQKENI. J lost 2 bases, V lost 8 bases, and 13 bases had no gene match. Sample: peripheral blood, taken 28 days after the second AZD1222 dose. The TCR sequence derives from an adult who received the AZD1222 COVID-19 vaccine. V and J are TRBV18 and TRBJ2-3, with 7 bases lining up with TRBD2. CDR3 in DNA: TGTGCCAGCACCGACAGACTACTAGCGAACACAGATACGCAGTATTTT. This sequence encodes CASTDRLLANTDTQYF.